This paragraph reports one T cell receptor beta chain. The data derive from a study of blood T cell repertoires in COVID-19. About the study: COVID-19 samples, acute and convalescent, were from the United States, Italy and Spain.

The method was immunoSEQ multiplex PCR; TCRdb's version includes in-frame clones alone and lacks a portion of them. The data hold some 270,000 clones, with 80% to 90% observed a single time. Looked up from germline, CDR1 is MNHEY and CDR2 is SVGAGI. The CDR3 length is 15 residues. The junction had 3 bases not matched to a gene; V was cut back by 5 bases and J by 0 bases. This clonotype was obtained from a young woman with acute COVID-19. The chain links TRBV6-5 to TRBJ1-3, with TRBD1 matching over 8 bases. Specimen: PBMCs or T cells enriched from blood (not recorded which). The DNA of the CDR3 is TGTGCCAGCAGTCAGGGGGCCTACTCTGGAAACACCATATATTTT. This sequence encodes CASSQGAYSGNTIYF.